The T cell receptor (beta chain) described here comes from a study of blood T cell repertoires in COVID-19 (dated by TCRdb to 2020 to 2022). Background on the whole study: Samples covering the acute and convalescent phases of COVID-19 were provided by collaborators in the United States, Italy and Spain. Sample metadata almost always included a de-identified subject ID, COVID-19 status, age in years and sex. Deeply sampled blood TCRbeta repertoires from subjects exposed to, actively infected with, or recovered from COVID-19 were included in the dataset. The repertoires were released in a freely available public database intended as a resource for research on the immune response to SARS-CoV-2. The prospective study material was composed of cDNA or gDNA derived from T cells, B-cell-depleted T cells, or PBMCs. The samples were drawn from two sources: the first 160 participants of the ongoing ImmuneRACE study, and 1,000 to 1,500 subjects contributed by 6 global collaborators. Where available, HLA class I and class II types were obtained from metadata supplied by the sample provider rather than from assay-based typing.

To note about this clone: Its target antigen remains unknown. Base qualities are not provided; no much larger clone lies one nucleotide away.

Overall study results and their limits: How much clinical and demographic metadata was included differed by source and by participant, and the metadata was provided uncurated.

TCRbeta CDR3 regions were amplified from genomic DNA by means of the immunoSEQ Assay, a bias-controlled multiplex PCR. Per the original workflow: Within the assay, amplification of reference gene primers was used to estimate how many nucleated cells each sample contained. Sequence reads were collapsed and filtered to measure the absolute abundance of every unique TCRbeta CDR3 rearrangement. For each sample, productive Simpson clonality was calculated by taking the square root of Simpson's diversity index across productive rearrangements. TCRdb took this table from immuneACCESS and kept in-frame rearrangements with V and J called. Such tables lack part of the clones; where checked against another copy, unresolved V genes explain under half of the gap, and the rest is unexplained. V, J and clone size derive from that table, while D and trimming were established from the DNA sequence. The sample table shows some 280,000 clones, and approximately 91% are seen once. The top ten clones comprise 0.94% of the sample.

Samples from volunteer blood donors who had recovered from COVID-19 were contributed by a second Seattle source. Collaborating institutions collected whole blood in K2EDTA tubes following their own protocols. For TCRbeta analysis, collaborator samples were shipped as frozen whole blood, as isolated PBMCs, or as DNA extracted from either sample type. Taken from cysteine to phenylalanine, the CDR3 has 16 residues. Only the CDR3 DNA stays, 48 bases, in frame from base 1. Unmatched junction bases come to 12, with V trimmed by 8 bases and J by 6 bases. CDR1 and CDR2, looked up from the germline V gene, are MRHNA and SNTAGT.

This clonotype was sampled from a woman aged 40-49 years who had recovered from COVID-19. Sequenced material: peripheral blood. The V gene is TRBV6-4 and the J gene is TRBJ2-1; the central 11 bases match TRBD2. Read as DNA, the sequence is TGTGCCAGCCTCCCCCTCGGGACTAGCGGTTGCAATGAGCAGTTCTTC. This is translated as CASLPLGTSGCNEQFF.